These 2 T cell receptor beta chains came from one sample sequenced in a study of OX40 agonist ivuxolimab in advanced cancers. Sequencing was performed with immunoSEQ multiplex PCR; in TCRdb, only in-frame clones are kept and a portion is missing. The table shows approximately 82,000 clones, with 86% occurring only once. This specimen was CD4+ or CD8+ T cells sorted from blood, taken in a trial of the OX40 agonist ivuxolimab. The receptors here all came from an adult with an advanced solid tumor such as melanoma, head and neck, liver or kidney cancer.

This clone was recorded only once. V is TRBV25-1 and J is TRBJ2-2; 7 bases are a match to TRBD2. The CDR3 length is 14 residues. The J segment lost 7 bases and the V segment lost 6 bases, leaving 8 bases of the junction unmatched. Germline assignment: CDR1 MGHDK and CDR2 SYGVNS. CDR3 residues: CASSRVGGNGELFF. DNA for the CDR3: TGTGCCAGCAGCCGGGTGGGAGGGAACGGGGAGCTGTTTTTT.

This clone was observed a single time. As DNA, the CDR3 is TGTGCCAGCAGCTATGTCTCCGGGACAGATACGCAGTATTTT. It encodes CASSYVSGTDTQYF. The chain couples TRBV7-8 to TRBJ2-3; no firm D call. The CDR3 runs 14 residues. CDR1 and CDR2 from the germline V gene are SGHVS and FQNEAQ. V was pared by 4 bases and J by 3 bases, with 11 bases between.